This T cell receptor (beta chain) was documented in a study of T-cell reconstitution after alpha-beta-depleted transplantation in children. The V and J ends lost 4 bases and 5 bases, in that order; junction bases with no gene match: 4. Germline V gene sequence: CDR1 SQVTM, CDR2 ANQGSEA. The CDR3 consists of 12 residues. TCRbeta library construction was performed incorporating unique molecular identifiers. Each CDR3 protein is one row after TCRdb ran MiXCR on the PCR reads. The profile shows about 640,000 distinct CDR3 sequences, 15% to 20% of them singletons. This clonotype was seen ten or more times.

The TCR was taken from a human donor who donated a stem cell graft to a child with acute myeloid leukemia. The sequencing here drew on PBMCs from the stem cell graft donor, taken from the stem cell graft. The chain uses TRBV29-1 and TRBJ1-1; 7 bases align to TRBD1. CDR3 in amino acids: CSVATGETEAFF. CDR3 in DNA: TGCAGCGTTGCTACAGGGGAAACTGAAGCTTTCTTT.